This TCR beta chain was found in a study of T cell responses to AZD1222 COVID-19 vaccine (dated by TCRdb to about 2021). A note on the overall study: AZD1222 recipients given second doses at about 4 weeks or at about 12 weeks were pooled, since spike-specific TCR depth and breadth were not found to differ between the two schedules. Trial participants were enrolled into age subgroups of 18-55, 56-69 and 70-plus years, which contained approximately 150, 28 and 58 TCR-sequenced participants, respectively. A total of under 250 trial participants underwent TCR sequencing, of whom around 210 had received two doses of AZD1222 and around 26 had received two doses of the MenACWY control vaccine.

The intended sense of this specimen's time point label: baseline before first vaccination. Samples from vaccinated people were obtained from the UK trials COV001 and COV002, which included a single-blind randomized controlled phase 2/3 trial of AZD1222 (ChAdOx1 nCoV-19) in healthy adults. For TCRbeta chain sequencing, PBMC samples from trial participants were taken at day 0 and at day 28 after the second dose. Findings and caveats that apply to the study as a whole: Reportedly, almost half of the unique spike-specific TCRs recognized epitopes lying outside the regions that are mutated in the B.1.351 and B.1.1.7 variants. Because no samples from the day 14 peak response were available, repertoires could be characterized only after the peak T cell response. Participants were mostly white British and included more females than males, and it was suggested by the authors that clonal diversity may have been underestimated. Conclusions about previously exposed vaccinees were limited because only six AZD1222 recipients were SARS-CoV-2 seropositive at baseline. The 56-69-year group was small, and its depth increase did not reach significance, likely because of low power. After two AZD1222 doses, both the breadth and the depth of spike-specific TCRs were significantly higher than at day 0 and than in MenACWY recipients. Vaccine-associated CD4 TCRs spanned the whole spike protein, with dominant responses in regions 160-218 and 743-854.

The CDR3 regions of human TCRbeta chains were subjected to immunosequencing. On the authors' methods: TCRs in the repertoires were matched against a reference library of SARS-CoV-2-specific TCRs that had been generated with the MIRA antigen-specificity platform. Breadth was defined as the fraction of unique TCRs that were SARS-CoV-2-associated, and depth was defined as the fraction of total T cells that were SARS-CoV-2-associated. Using the MIRA data, each spike-specific TCR was mapped to the spike region that the TCR reacts to and placed in a CD4 or CD8 class. Log10-transformed breadth and depth values were compared by one-way ANOVA with Sidak's multiple comparisons tests. The source is immuneACCESS, and TCRdb retained only in-frame sequences with V and J called. Part of the clones is not carried over; for the studies checked, unresolved V genes explain less than half of this, and the remainder is unexplained. V, J and clone size were drawn from that table, and D and trimming were deduced from the DNA. The sample includes 140,000 to 150,000 clones, with roughly 90% observed a single time. The top ten hold about 1.5% of the sample.

V ends up 6 bases short and J 3 bases short, with an unmatched junction base count of 2. The cysteine opens and the phenylalanine closes a CDR3 of 11 amino acids. Just CDR3 DNA is preserved here, 33 bases in frame from base 1. Taken from the germline V gene (reference sequence), the CDR1 and CDR2 loops are DFQATT and SNEGSKA. Concerning this clone itself: The specificity of this receptor is unknown. The sample holds no much larger clone one base away, and base qualities are not on file. This specimen includes other DNA sequences encoding the same CDR3.

The sequence came from an adult in good health. Source: peripheral blood, taken on day 0 of AZD1222 vaccination. The rearranged segments are TRBV20-1 and TRBJ2-7, with TRBD2 identical over 7 junction bases. CDR3 protein: CSAREDYEQYF. The bases read TGCAGTGCCCGGGAGGACTACGAGCAGTACTTC.